The next 9 T cell receptor beta chains were all read from a single sample in a study of T cells after yellow fever vaccination. TCRdb redid the calling of the 5' RACE reads with MiXCR, one entry per CDR3 protein. This table has 500,000 to 650,000 distinct CDR3 sequences, about 12% appearing once. Sequencing was performed on PBMCs, taken on the day of the yellow fever booster vaccination. Receptors were obtained from a man aged 30 to 39 who received the YFV17D yellow fever vaccine.

V gene TRBV5-1 combines with J gene TRBJ1-1; D gene unclear. This CDR3 comprises 13 residues. The germline gives CDR1 SGHRS, CDR2 YFSETQ. Trimming removed 0 bases from V and 4 bases from J, with 7 bases in between. CDR3 protein: CASSLAMATEAFF. For the CDR3, the DNA is TGCGCCAGCAGCTTGGCGATGGCCACTGAAGCTTTCTTT. Complete variable domain (other parts from reference TRBV5-1 and TRBJ1-1): KAGVTQTPRYLIKTRGQQVTLSCSPISGHRSVSWYQQTPGQGLQFLFEYFSETQRNKGNFPGRFSGRQFSNSRSEMNVSTLELGDSALYLCASSLAMATEAFFGQGTRLTVV.

This clonotype was recorded a few times. The rearrangement uses TRBV7-8 and TRBJ2-3, with D uncertain. The CDR3 length is 15 residues. The V end lost 5 bases, the J end lost 2 bases, and 14 bases lay between the germline ends. Looked up from germline, CDR1 is SGHVS and CDR2 is FQNEAQ. The CDR3 nucleotides are TGTGCCAGCAGCCTTCGGATAGGATTCACAGATACGCAGTATTTT. This gives the protein CASSLRIGFTDTQYF.

This clonotype was detected only a few times. This rearrangement joins TRBV20-1 to TRBJ2-1, with 8 bases fitting TRBD2. This CDR3 has 13 residues. Germline loops: CDR1 DFQATT, CDR2 SNEGSKA (reference sequence). V trimming: 6 bases; J trimming: 4 bases; junction bases outside the gene matches: 5. The CDR3 here is CSARLAPYNEQFF. The CDR3 DNA sequence: TGCAGTGCCAGACTAGCGCCGTACAATGAGCAGTTCTTC.

The sample holds many counts of this clonotype. The chain uses TRBV7-2 and TRBJ2-1; 14 bases align to TRBD2. V trimming: 10 bases; J trimming: 4 bases; junction bases outside the gene matches: 9. The CDR3 contains 16 residues. Looked up from germline, CDR1 is SGHTA and CDR2 is FQGNSA. CDR3 nucleotide sequence: TGTGCCACCGGGACTAGCGGGAGCCTAGAGTACAATGAGCAGTTCTTC. Amino acids: CATGTSGSLEYNEQFF.

Many counts were recorded for this clonotype. Here the CDR3 DNA reads TGTGCCAGCAGCCAAGATTGGGCGAACGAAAAACTGTTTTTT. This encodes CASSQDWANEKLFF. The genes are TRBV3-1 and TRBJ1-4; D is uncertain. The CDR3 is 14 amino acids. Trimming cost V 0 bases and J 8 bases, with 10 bases left between them. The germline V gene has CDR1 LGHDT and CDR2 YNNKEL (reference sequence).

This clonotype showed up many times. The chain uses TRBV4-3 and TRBJ1-6; 8 positions match TRBD1. Germline V lookup: CDR1 LGHNA, CDR2 YSLEER. The ends lost 4 bases at V and 8 bases at J; junction bases unmatched: 4. The CDR3 covers 14 residues. CDR3 protein: CASSRGQGDSPLHF. CDR3 sequence (DNA): TGCGCCAGCAGCCGCGGACAGGGCGATTCACCCCTCCACTTT.

This clonotype was counted between two and nine times. The V and J genes are TRBV10-3 and TRBJ2-4, with a tentative D call TRBD2 (6 bases). The CDR3 contains 13 residues. Germline V gives CDR1 ENHRY, CDR2 SYGVKD. Trimming took 10 bases from V and 0 from J, leaving 10 bases between them. The DNA of the CDR3 is TGTGCCACCGGGGGTCTAGCCAAAAACATTCAGTACTTC. Its protein is CATGGLAKNIQYF.

This clonotype was picked up a small number of times. The rearrangement joins TRBV11-1 to TRBJ2-1; 12 positions agree with TRBD2. The CDR3 contains 20 residues. Germline CDR1 and CDR2: SGHAT and FQDESV (reference sequence). V shed 2 bases, J shed 2 bases, and the junction held 13 bases outside the gene matches. Written as DNA, the CDR3 is TGTGCCAGCAGCTTATTTGGGGGTAGAGGACTAGCGGGGACCTACAATGAGCAGTTCTTC. Protein product: CASSLFGGRGLAGTYNEQFF.

This clonotype was recorded a few times. The gene calls are TRBV20-1 and TRBJ2-2; either TRBD1 or TRBD2 may supply D (5 bases each). This CDR3 region has 15 residues. Looked up from germline, CDR1 is DFQATT and CDR2 is SNEGSKA (reference sequence). Deletions cut 3 bases from V and 1 base from J, with 12 bases between. DNA for the CDR3: TGCAGTGCTAGGGCCGGGACGGAGAACACCGGGGAGCTGTTTTTT. This sequence encodes CSARAGTENTGELFF.